This T cell receptor beta chain was captured in a study of read filtering for tumor transcriptome and immune sequencing. Notes on the study in general: IR-seq and RNA-seq agreed better without single-read clonotypes. Roughly 82% of IR-seq clonotypes had a single read, yet these held approximately 4% of reads.

The library was built from roughly 400 ng RNA with molecular barcoded adaptors for alpha/delta and beta/gamma chains. Each CDR3 protein is one row after TCRdb ran MiXCR on the reads. The sample records over 50,000 distinct CDR3 sequences, 15% to 25% being singletons. In the case of this clonotype: Its antigen is as yet unknown.

The ends lost 2 bases at V and 4 bases at J; junction bases unmatched: 7. Germline CDR1 reads SGDLS; CDR2 reads YYNGEE. The CDR3 runs to 15 residues. The sample taken for sequencing was a population of CD138-negative cells sorted from bone marrow. V gene TRBV9 combines with J gene TRBJ2-7; 9 bases agree with TRBD2. The sequence came from a donor aged 40 or over with multiple myeloma. CDR3 sequence: CASSVLAGTAYEQYF. DNA of the CDR3: TGTGCCAGCAGCGTCCTAGCGGGAACTGCATACGAGCAGTACTTC.